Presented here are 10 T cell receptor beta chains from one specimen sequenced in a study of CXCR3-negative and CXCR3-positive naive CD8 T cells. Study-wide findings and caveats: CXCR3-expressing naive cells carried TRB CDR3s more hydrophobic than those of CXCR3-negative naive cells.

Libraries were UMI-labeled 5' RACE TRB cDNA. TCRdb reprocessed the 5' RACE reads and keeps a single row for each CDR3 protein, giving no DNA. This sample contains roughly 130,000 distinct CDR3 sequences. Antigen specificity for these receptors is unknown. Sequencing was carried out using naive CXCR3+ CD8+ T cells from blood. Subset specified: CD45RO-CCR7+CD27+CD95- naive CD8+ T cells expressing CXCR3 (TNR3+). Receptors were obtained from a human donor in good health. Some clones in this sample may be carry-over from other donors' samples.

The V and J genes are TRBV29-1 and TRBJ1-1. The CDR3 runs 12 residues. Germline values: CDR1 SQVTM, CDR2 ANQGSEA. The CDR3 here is CSVIGLNTEAFF.

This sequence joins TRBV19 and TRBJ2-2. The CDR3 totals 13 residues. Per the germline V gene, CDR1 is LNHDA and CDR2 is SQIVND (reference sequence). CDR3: CASSTNSPGELFF.

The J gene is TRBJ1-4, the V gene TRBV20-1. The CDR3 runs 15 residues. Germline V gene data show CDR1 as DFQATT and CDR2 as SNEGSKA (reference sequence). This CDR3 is CSARDVPNSGEKLFF.

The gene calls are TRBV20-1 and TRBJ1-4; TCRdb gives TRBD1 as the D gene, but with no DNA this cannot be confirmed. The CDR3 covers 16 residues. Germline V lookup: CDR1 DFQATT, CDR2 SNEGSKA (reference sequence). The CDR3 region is CSARLSSTGAVEKLFF.

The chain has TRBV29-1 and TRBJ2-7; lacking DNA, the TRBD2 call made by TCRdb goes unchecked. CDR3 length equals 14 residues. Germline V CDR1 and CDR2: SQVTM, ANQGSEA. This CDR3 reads CSVQERPGSYEQYF.

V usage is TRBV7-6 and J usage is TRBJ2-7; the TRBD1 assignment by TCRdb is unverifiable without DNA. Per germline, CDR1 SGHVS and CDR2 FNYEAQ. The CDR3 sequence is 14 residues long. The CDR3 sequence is CASSFDRESYEQYF.

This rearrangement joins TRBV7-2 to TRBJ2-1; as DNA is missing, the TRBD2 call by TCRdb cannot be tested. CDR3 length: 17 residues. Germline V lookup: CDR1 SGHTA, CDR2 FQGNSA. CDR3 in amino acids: CASSLRGRQLAIIEQFF.

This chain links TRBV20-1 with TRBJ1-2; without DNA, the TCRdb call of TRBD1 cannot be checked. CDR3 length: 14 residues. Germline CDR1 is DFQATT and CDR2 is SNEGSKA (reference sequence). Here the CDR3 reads CSAQTGTNPYGYTF.

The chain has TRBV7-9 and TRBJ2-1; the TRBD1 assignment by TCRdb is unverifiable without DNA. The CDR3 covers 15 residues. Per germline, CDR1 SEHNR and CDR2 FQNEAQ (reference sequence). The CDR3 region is CASSLPWTGDNEQFF.

The CDR3 region is CSVESANTGELFF. The rearrangement links TRBV29-1 to TRBJ2-2. Germline V gives CDR1 SQVTM, CDR2 ANQGSEA. This CDR3 region has 13 residues.